Here is one T cell receptor beta chain with its context. Its antigen remains unidentified. Germline CDR1 and CDR2: LGHDT and YNNKEL (reference sequence). The V gene end was trimmed by 4 bases and the J gene end by 4 bases; junction bases not matched to a gene: 10. The CDR3 extends over 16 amino acids. The data were taken from a study of T cell responses to AZD1222 COVID-19 vaccine. Study-wide points: The CD4 TCRs associated with vaccination extended across spike and predominated at 160-218 and 743-854. It should be noted that donors were predominantly white British and more often female, and clonal diversity was possibly underestimated.

Some clones are missing from TCRdb's copy, which holds only in-frame ones; the method was immunoSEQ multiplex PCR. This table holds approximately 150,000 clones, roughly 93% found once. Sequenced material: peripheral blood, taken after recovery from COVID-19. This sequence originates from an adult who had recovered from COVID-19. V usage is TRBV3-1 (or the pseudogene TRBV3-2) and J usage is TRBJ2-5; 9 bases agree with TRBD2. The CDR3 sequence: CASSRGTSHSGETQYF. CDR3 bases: TGTGCCAGCAGCCGAGGGACTAGCCACTCCGGAGAGACCCAGTACTTC.